This TCR beta chain was captured by sequencing in a study of Tregs in tolerant kidney transplant recipients. Study-level results: This study did not directly address biological reproducibility. Few patients were studied, so findings need validation in larger groups. Tregs expanded with activated donor B cells seemed most donor-specific.

Unstimulated Tregs (CD4+CD25+CD127-) and CD4+CD25- non-Tregs were sorted from PBMCs. Some clones are missing from TCRdb's copy, which holds only in-frame ones; the method was immunoSEQ multiplex PCR. The data contain approximately 60,000 clones, around four fifths of them singletons. This clone has more than one count but fewer than ten. Antigen: not known. The clonotype was recovered from a human donor in good health. Sequences were obtained from CD4+ T cells from blood.

CDR3 protein: CASSIEQGAEFF. The CDR3, as DNA: TGTGCCAGTAGTATTGAACAGGGGGCTGAGTTCTTC. The rearrangement joins TRBV19 to TRBJ2-1; 9 bases match TRBD1. In germline, CDR1 is LNHDA, CDR2 SQIVND (reference sequence). The CDR3 has 12 residues. Trimming took 3 bases from V and 14 from J; bases not matched to a gene: 5. The full variable domain, rest sourced from reference TRBV19 and TRBJ2-1, is DGGITQSPKYLFRKEGQNVTLSCEQNLNHDAMYWYRQDPGQGLRLIYYSQIVNDFQKGDIAEGYSVSREKKESFPLTVTSAQKNPTAFYLCASSIEQGAEFFGPGTRLTVL.